Here is one T cell receptor (beta chain) with its context. Two negative PCRs, clearance, or symptom resolution characterized the recovered Cohort 3 donors. The sample belongs to a study of blood T cell repertoires in COVID-19. Whole-study context: The United States, Italy and Spain were the sources of the acute and convalescent COVID-19 samples.

TCRdb's table, derived via immunoSEQ multiplex PCR, lists solely in-frame clones and lacks some. In the table there are a few hundred thousand clones, roughly 84% of which are singletons. The CDR3 runs to 16 residues. With 5 bases removed from V and 8 bases from J, the gap between germline ends came to 22 bases. Germline-derived CDR1 and CDR2 are MNHEY and SMNVEV (reference sequence). This receptor was taken from a woman in her thirties or forties who had recovered from COVID-19. The sample consisted of PBMCs or T cells enriched from blood (not recorded which). The chain combines TRBV27 with TRBJ2-1; D may be TRBD2 (6 bases). The CDR3 protein is CASSPYPPTSIYEQFF. CDR3 nucleotides: TGTGCCAGCAGTCCGTATCCGCCGACTAGTATTTATGAGCAGTTCTTC.